One and the same sample provided the 9 T cell receptor beta chains below, sequenced in a study of T cells in Graves' hyperthyroidism and ophthalmopathy. Regions amplified from RNA transcripts were the TCR beta CDR3 regions. In the first-round RT-PCR of the TCR CDR3, the HTBI primer set was used. MiXCR, run by TCRdb on the multiplex PCR reads, gives a single entry per CDR3 protein. This table has roughly 510,000 distinct CDR3 sequences, about 46% appearing once. Sequencing used peripheral blood or thyroid tissue (not recorded which). The receptors derive from an adult woman with Graves' disease, either hyperthyroidism or ophthalmopathy (not recorded which).

The chain couples TRBV20-1 to TRBJ1-6, with unresolved D. CDR1 is DFQATT, CDR2 SNEGSKA, per germline (reference sequence). Trimming stripped 3 bases from V and 5 bases from J, with 20 bases between. This CDR3 region has 17 residues. CDR3 in DNA: TGCAGTGCTAGTATAGGGTATTGGTTGTCGAATAATTCACCCCTCCACTTT. This encodes CSASIGYWLSNNSPLHF.

The sample holds many counts of this clonotype. The rearrangement joins TRBV20-1 to TRBJ2-7; D is uncertain. V shed 7 bases and J shed 3 bases, with 16 bases lying between them. Germline loops: CDR1 DFQATT, CDR2 SNEGSKA (reference sequence). CDR3 length: 13 residues. Here the CDR3 reads CSVPLPPIYEQYF. CDR3 sequence (DNA): TGCAGTGTTCCTCTTCCACCCATCTACGAGCAGTACTTC.

This clonotype has a count of ten or more. The rearrangement uses TRBV10-3 and TRBJ2-5, with D tentatively TRBD1 (5 bases). Germline V gene sequence: CDR1 ENHRY, CDR2 SYGVKD. V gave up 0 bases and J gave up 2 bases, with 13 bases separating them. The CDR3 has 16 amino acids. The CDR3 nucleotides read TGTGCCATCAGTGAGTCCTACAGGCCAGCACAAGAGACCCAGTACTTC. Encoded protein: CAISESYRPAQETQYF.

This clonotype was seen many times. The chain uses TRBV7-2 and TRBJ2-7; 7 bases agree with TRBD2. V shed 5 bases, J shed 2 bases, and the junction held 12 bases outside the gene matches. CDR3 size: 16 residues. In germline, CDR1 is SGHTA, CDR2 FQGNSA. In nucleotides, the CDR3 is TGTGCCAGCAGCCCAGTGGGCGCGGGAGCGGCCTACGAGCAGTACTTC. Translation gives CASSPVGAGAAYEQYF. Supplemented by reference TRBV7-2 and TRBJ2-7, the full variable domain reads GAGVSQSPSNKVTEKGKDVELRCDPISGHTALYWYRQSLGQGLEFLIYFQGNSAPDKSGLPSDRFSAERTGGSVSTLTIQRTQQEDSAVYLCASSPVGAGAAYEQYFGPGTRLTVT.

This clonotype has ten or more counts. The rearrangement links TRBV24-1 to TRBJ1-1, with a possible D match to TRBD1 (5 bases). V was shortened by 5 bases and J by 0 bases, with 9 bases between the two germline ends. Germline V gene data show CDR1 as KGHDR and CDR2 as SFDVKD. CDR3 length: 14 residues. CDR3 loop: CATSGFRVNTEAFF. CDR3 bases: TGTGCCACCAGTGGATTCAGGGTGAACACTGAAGCTTTCTTT.

This clonotype was seen more than once but under ten times. The rearrangement joins TRBV6-4 to TRBJ1-1; D may be TRBD1 (5 bases). V gave up 0 bases and J gave up 1 base, with 6 bases separating them. Germline lookup yields CDR1 MRHNA and CDR2 SNTAGT. CDR3 length equals 14 residues. The CDR3 protein is CASSDSGGNTEAFF. CDR3 DNA: TGTGCCAGCAGTGACTCGGGGGGGAACACTGAAGCTTTCTTT.

This clonotype was recorded many times. The DNA for the CDR3 is TGCAGTGCCCCGACTAGCGGGGAAGAGACCCAGTACTTC. This gives the protein CSAPTSGEETQYF. The chain joins TRBV20-1 to TRBJ2-5; 11 bases map to TRBD2. V shed 6 bases, J shed 3 bases, and the junction held 3 bases outside the gene matches. Looked up from germline, CDR1 is DFQATT and CDR2 is SNEGSKA (reference sequence). There are 13 residues in the CDR3.

The gene calls are TRBV9 and TRBJ1-6, with a weak D call TRBD1 (6 bases). V was clipped by 0 bases and J by 6 bases, with 10 bases between them. Per germline, CDR1 SGDLS and CDR2 YYNGEE. The CDR3 has 15 amino acids. Here the CDR3 reads CASSVGGAGNSPLHF. The DNA for the CDR3 is TGTGCCAGCAGCGTAGGGGGGGCAGGTAATTCACCCCTCCACTTT.

The V call is TRBV20-1, the J call TRBJ2-5, with D perhaps matching TRBD1 or TRBD2 (6 bases each). From germline, CDR1 is DFQATT and CDR2 SNEGSKA (reference sequence). The ends were cut back, 6 bases at V and 2 bases at J, with 10 bases in the middle. The CDR3 has 12 amino acids. The CDR3 DNA reads as TGCAGTGCACAGGGACTTCAAGAGACCCAGTACTTC. Protein sequence: CSAQGLQETQYF.